The 27 T cell receptor beta chains in this list originate from one sample, sequenced in a study of blood T cell repertoires in COVID-19. Some clones are missing from TCRdb's copy, which holds only in-frame ones; the method was immunoSEQ multiplex PCR. The table includes fewer than 200,000 clones, under 85% detected once. Material for sequencing was peripheral blood. All receptors come from a woman over 75 with acute or convalescent COVID-19.

The rearrangement links TRBV2 to TRBJ1-1, with D tentatively TRBD1 (5 bases). In germline, CDR1 is SNHLY, CDR2 FYNNEI. V was clipped by 5 bases and J by 7 bases, with 11 bases between them. The CDR3 is 12 residues long. The CDR3 loop reads CASSTTAGEAFF. The CDR3 region has the DNA TGTGCCAGCAGTACGACAGCAGGTGAAGCTTTCTTT.

This clone was found a few times. Other nucleotide sequences from this sample produce the same CDR3. The V call is TRBV19, the J call TRBJ1-5; tentative D call: TRBD1 (6 bases). Germline CDR1 is LNHDA and CDR2 is SQIVND (reference sequence). Deletions cut 4 bases from V and 4 bases from J, with 11 bases between. This CDR3 has 14 residues. CDR3 sequence (DNA): TGTGCCAGTAGTACGACAGGAGGAAATCAGCCCCAGCATTTT. Residues: CASSTTGGNQPQHF.

V gene TRBV5-6 combines with J gene TRBJ2-3; D uncertain. CDR3 length equals 14 residues. V lost 3 bases and J 1 base, leaving 9 bases between the germline ends. Germline assignment: CDR1 SGHDT and CDR2 YYEEEE. The CDR3 nucleotides are TGTGCCAGCAGCTGGTGGCAGGGCACAGATACGCAGTATTTT. Amino acids: CASSWWQGTDTQYF. The complete variable domain, with remaining parts taken from reference TRBV5-6 and TRBJ2-3, reads DAGVTQSPTHLIKTRGQQVTLRCSPKSGHDTVSWYQQALGQGPQFIFQYYEEEERQRGNFPDRFSGHQFPNYSSELNVNALLLGDSALYLCASSWWQGTDTQYFGPGTRLTVL.

V gene TRBV6-6 combines with J gene TRBJ2-7; 11 positions agree with TRBD1. The CDR3 totals 14 residues. Germline values: CDR1 MNHNY, CDR2 SVGAGI (reference sequence). The ends lost 5 bases at V and 5 bases at J; junction bases unmatched: 5. The CDR3 sequence is CASSPGQGAHEQYF. DNA for the CDR3: TGTGCCAGCAGTCCAGGACAGGGGGCTCACGAGCAGTACTTC.

The rearrangement uses TRBV14 and TRBJ2-4; possibly TRBD1 for D (5 bases). Trimming took 0 bases from V and 10 from J, leaving 10 bases between them. The CDR3 runs 13 residues. Germline assignment: CDR1 SGHDN and CDR2 FVKESK. The CDR3 sequence: CASSQDLGRIQYF. CDR3 bases: TGTGCCAGCAGCCAAGATTTGGGGCGTATTCAGTACTTC.

This clone was observed a single time. V gene TRBV30 combines with J gene TRBJ2-6; 8 bases agree with TRBD1. V shed 2 bases and J 3 bases; nucleotides not matched to a gene: 3. This CDR3 has 15 residues. CDR1 and CDR2 (germline): GTSNPN, SVGIG (reference sequence). CDR3 bases: TGTGCCTGGAGTCAGGGGGCAGTTGGGGCCAACGTCCTGACTTTC. Translation gives CAWSQGAVGANVLTF. Drawing the rest from reference TRBV30 and TRBJ2-6, the complete variable domain is SQTIHQWPATLVQPVGSPLSLECTVEGTSNPNLYWYRQAAGRGLQLLFYSVGIGQISSEVPQNLSASRPQDRQFILSSKKLLLSDSGFYLCAWSQGAVGANVLTFGAGSRLTVL.

V usage is TRBV11-3 and J usage is TRBJ2-1; 7 bases match TRBD2. The CDR3 totals 16 residues. CDR1 and CDR2 (germline): SGHNT, YENEEA. Trimming cost V 5 bases and J 3 bases; bases outside gene matches: 10. CDR3 in DNA: TGTGCCAGCAGCCCAACGGGAGCGGGACTCTACAATGAGCAGTTCTTC. It is translated as CASSPTGAGLYNEQFF.

This clone was recorded once. This sequence joins TRBV18 and TRBJ1-3, with D possibly being TRBD1 (5 bases). The germline V gene encodes CDR1 KGHSH and CDR2 LQKENI. The length of the CDR3 is 18 residues. Trimming shortened V by 3 bases and J by 0 bases, and 18 bases separated the two germline ends. The CDR3 spells CASSPRAGQEHSGNTIYF. Written as DNA, the CDR3 is TGTGCCAGCTCACCCAGGGCGGGGCAGGAGCACTCTGGAAACACCATATATTTT. Full variable domain (remainder filled in from reference TRBV18 and TRBJ1-3): NAGVMQNPRHLVRRRGQEARLRCSPMKGHSHVYWYRQLPEEGLKFMVYLQKENIIDESGMPKERFSAEFPKEGPSILRIQQVVRGDSAAYFCASSPRAGQEHSGNTIYFGEGSWLTVV.

V gene TRBV19 combines with J gene TRBJ2-4; D is perhaps TRBD2 (6 bases). V was clipped by 3 bases and J by 3 bases, with 24 bases between them. The CDR3 sequence is 19 residues long. The germline V gene has CDR1 LNHDA and CDR2 SQIVND (reference sequence). The CDR3 loop reads CASSIAGSLLAVGKNIQYF. The CDR3 bases are TGTGCCAGTAGTATCGCGGGGAGCCTCTTAGCTGTGGGCAAAAACATTCAGTACTTC.

On this clone: Compared with germline, one end of the junction differs, possibly owing to a read error. The rearrangement uses TRBV7-7 and TRBJ2-3, with 9 bases that match TRBD2. This CDR3 is 16 amino acids long. Germline V lookup: CDR1 SSHAT, CDR2 FNYEAQ (reference sequence). The chain's CDR3 is CASSLGASGATDTQYF. Written as DNA, the CDR3 is TGTGCTAGCAGCCTGGGCGCTAGCGGGGCCACAGATACGCAGTATTTT. The complete variable domain, with remaining parts taken from reference TRBV7-7 and TRBJ2-3, reads GAGVSQSPRYKVTKRGQDVTLRCDPISSHATLYWYQQALGQGPEFLTYFNYEAQPDKSGLPSDRFSAERPEGSISTLTIQRTEQRDSAMYRCASSLGASGATDTQYFGPGTRLTVL.

This chain connects TRBV12-1 to TRBJ1-5; no check of the table's D call, TRBD1, against the DNA was made. TRBV12-1 counts as a pseudogene. This CDR3 is built from 16 residues. CDR3 residues: CASSLGTGESNQPQHF. CDR3 in DNA: TGTGCCAGCAGCCTGGGGACAGGGGAGAGCAATCAGCCCCAGCATTTT.

This clone has a single count. This chain joins TRBV9 and TRBJ2-3, with D possibly TRBD1 on 6 matching bases. The V gene lost 4 bases and the J gene lost 0 bases, with 12 bases spanning the gap. Per the germline V gene, CDR1 is SGDLS and CDR2 is YYNGEE. This CDR3 has 15 amino acids. The CDR3 spells CASSPYRDSTDTQYF. The CDR3 nucleotides read TGTGCCAGCAGCCCCTACAGGGATAGCACAGATACGCAGTATTTT.

The chain employs TRBV7-3 and TRBJ2-1; a weak D match, TRBD2 (5 bases). The V gene lost 0 bases and the J gene lost 5 bases, with 11 bases spanning the gap. Germline V gives CDR1 SGHTA, CDR2 FQGTGA. The CDR3 has 15 amino acids. DNA for the CDR3: TGTGCCAGCAGCTTAACGGGGAGCCGAAACAATGAGCAGTTCTTC. Its protein product is CASSLTGSRNNEQFF.

In regard to this clone: One junction end does not reproduce the germline sequence, and a read error may be involved. This sequence joins TRBV28 and TRBJ2-7; 10 bases are shared with TRBD1. This CDR3 contains 12 residues. CDR1 and CDR2 from the germline V gene are MDHEN and SYDVKM. CDR3 loop: CASSLPGTGVGF. The CDR3, as DNA: TGTGCCAGCAGTTTACCTGGGACAGGGGTGGGCTTC.

This clone appeared a few times. The J gene is TRBJ2-2, the V gene TRBV7-3, with 8 nucleotides matching TRBD1. V trimming: 1 base; J trimming: 0 bases; junction bases outside the gene matches: 4. Germline V gene sequence: CDR1 SGHTA, CDR2 FQGTGA. This CDR3 contains 17 residues. The CDR3 here is CASSLKAGGANTGELFF. CDR3 nucleotides: TGTGCCAGCAGCTTAAAGGCAGGGGGCGCGAACACCGGGGAGCTGTTTTTT.

The chain links TRBV6-5 to TRBJ2-7; 10 bases are a match to TRBD2. The CDR3 consists of 15 residues. V gave up 5 bases and J gave up 5 bases; unmatched junction bases: 9. Germline CDR1 MNHEY, CDR2 SVGAGI. The CDR3 loop is CASSTKREGTHEQYF. Written as DNA, the CDR3 is TGTGCCAGCAGTACTAAGCGGGAGGGCACCCACGAGCAGTACTTC.

This clone is termed medium-sized. The chain employs TRBV24-1 and TRBJ2-3; a possible D gene is TRBD2 (6 bases). The CDR3 extends over 13 amino acids. Germline V gene lookup returns CDR1 KGHDR and CDR2 SFDVKD. With 8 bases removed from V and 6 bases from J, the gap between germline ends came to 14 bases. CDR3 sequence (DNA): TGTGCCACCACTGGGACTGAGAATGATACGCAGTATTTT. This sequence encodes CATTGTENDTQYF.

This chain connects TRBV3-1 (or the pseudogene TRBV3-2) to TRBJ1-2; no reliable D call. Trimming pared 0 bases from V and 4 bases from J, leaving 6 bases between. This CDR3 comprises 13 residues. Germline V gives CDR1 LGHDT, CDR2 YNNKEL (reference sequence). The CDR3, as DNA: TGTGCCAGCAGCCAAGATCTGGCCTATGGCTACACCTTC. Encoded protein: CASSQDLAYGYTF.

Of note for this clone: Different DNA sequences within this sample yield the same CDR3. The CDR3 loop reads CASRRTSQETQYF. The CDR3, as DNA: TGTGCCAGCAGACGGACATCCCAAGAGACCCAGTACTTC. V and J are TRBV6-5 and TRBJ2-5, with D perhaps matching TRBD1 (5 bases). With 6 bases removed from V and 1 base from J, the gap between germline ends came to 9 bases. Per the germline V gene, CDR1 is MNHEY and CDR2 is SVGAGI. The CDR3 has 13 residues.

The count of this clone is one. The CDR3: CASSLGWGQGVMSYEQYF. CDR3 sequence (DNA): TGTGCCAGCAGCTTGGGGTGGGGGCAGGGCGTGATGAGCTACGAGCAGTACTTC. The chain recombines TRBV5-6 with TRBJ2-7; perhaps TRBD1 as D (6 bases). The CDR3 is 18 amino acids. The V end was cut by 0 bases, the J end by 3 bases, with 22 bases between. Germline CDR1 is SGHDT and CDR2 is YYEEEE. Looking up the rest from reference TRBV5-6 and TRBJ2-7 gives the full variable domain: DAGVTQSPTHLIKTRGQQVTLRCSPKSGHDTVSWYQQALGQGPQFIFQYYEEEERQRGNFPDRFSGHQFPNYSSELNVNALLLGDSALYLCASSLGWGQGVMSYEQYFGPGTRLTVT.

V gene TRBV27 combines with J gene TRBJ1-2; 7 nucleotides align to TRBD1. The V and J ends lost 7 bases and 8 bases, in that order; junction bases with no gene match: 7. The CDR3 is 12 residues long. Per germline, CDR1 MNHEY and CDR2 SMNVEV (reference sequence). The chain's CDR3 is CASTSGGRGYTF. The DNA for the CDR3 is TGTGCCAGCACCTCAGGGGGACGCGGCTACACCTTC.

The chain links TRBV5-6 to TRBJ1-5; 8 positions agree with TRBD1. Germline CDR1 and CDR2: SGHDT and YYEEEE. The CDR3 consists of 15 residues. The ends lost 4 bases at V and 0 bases at J; junction bases unmatched: 3. CDR3 protein: CASSVTGDSNQPQHF. CDR3 in DNA: TGTGCCAGCAGCGTGACAGGGGATAGCAATCAGCCCCAGCATTTT.

As for this clone: This sample includes further DNA sequences coding for the same CDR3. The CDR3 reads CASSFSGTSGYNEQFF. In DNA form, the CDR3 reads TGTGCCAGCAGCTTCTCCGGGACTAGCGGATACAATGAGCAGTTCTTC. The genes are TRBV7-3 and TRBJ2-1; TRBD2 matches 11 bases. CDR1 SGHTA and CDR2 FQGTGA come from the germline V gene. This CDR3 is 16 amino acids long. After removal of 3 bases from V and 4 bases from J, the junction contained 5 bases not matched to a gene.

The chain carries TRBV7-8 and TRBJ2-6, with D tentatively TRBD2 (5 bases). V dropped 5 bases and J dropped 0 bases, with 11 bases sitting between them. Germline CDR1 reads SGHVS; CDR2 reads FQNEAQ. The CDR3 loop spans 16 amino acids. CDR3 protein: CASSPDYTSGANVLTF. CDR3 nucleotide sequence: TGTGCCAGCAGCCCTGACTATACCTCTGGGGCCAACGTCCTGACTTTC. The entire variable domain, with the rest obtained from reference TRBV7-8 and TRBJ2-6, is as follows: GAGVSQSPRYKVAKRGQDVALRCDPISGHVSLFWYQQALGQGPEFLTYFQNEAQLDKSGLPSDRFFAERPEGSVSTLKIQRTQQEDSAVYLCASSPDYTSGANVLTFGAGSRLTVL.

V gene TRBV7-3 combines with J gene TRBJ2-5; 8 bases are shared with TRBD1. With V trimmed by 5 bases and J by 3 bases, 5 bases remained unmatched. Germline CDR1 is SGHTA and CDR2 is FQGTGA. This CDR3 is 14 amino acids long. CDR3 loop: CASSPTDREETQYF. DNA of the CDR3: TGTGCCAGCAGCCCGACGGACAGGGAAGAGACCCAGTACTTC. Filled out from reference TRBV7-3 and TRBJ2-5, the complete variable domain reads GAGVSQTPSNKVTEKGKYVELRCDPISGHTALYWYRQSLGQGPEFLIYFQGTGAADDSGLPNDRFFAVRPEGSVSTLKIQRTERGDSAVYLCASSPTDREETQYFGPGTRLLVL.

This sequence joins TRBV4-3 and TRBJ2-1, with D possibly matching TRBD2 (5 bases). Germline assignment: CDR1 LGHNA and CDR2 YSLEER. With 0 bases removed from V and 0 bases from J, the gap between germline ends came to 12 bases. This CDR3 spans 17 amino acids. The CDR3, as DNA: TGCGCCAGCAGCCAAGATTCCCGGGGAGCCTCCTACAATGAGCAGTTCTTC. It translates to CASSQDSRGASYNEQFF.

This clone appeared once. The rearrangement joins TRBV5-1 to TRBJ2-5, with D maybe TRBD2 (6 bases). V lost 4 bases and J 2 bases, leaving 9 bases between the germline ends. CDR1 SGHRS and CDR2 YFSETQ come from the germline V gene. The CDR3 is 13 residues long. This chain's CDR3 is CASSKDYQETQYF. In DNA, the CDR3 is TGCGCCAGCAGCAAGGACTATCAAGAGACCCAGTACTTC.